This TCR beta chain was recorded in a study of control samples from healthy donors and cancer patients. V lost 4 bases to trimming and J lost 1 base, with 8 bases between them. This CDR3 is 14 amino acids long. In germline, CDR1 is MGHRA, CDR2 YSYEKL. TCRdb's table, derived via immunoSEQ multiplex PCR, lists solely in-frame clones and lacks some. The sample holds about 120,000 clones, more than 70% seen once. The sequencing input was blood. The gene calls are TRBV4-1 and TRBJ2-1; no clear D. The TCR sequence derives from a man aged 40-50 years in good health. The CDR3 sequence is CASSPTLSYNEQFF. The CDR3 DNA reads TGCGCCAGCAGCCCGACACTTTCCTACAATGAGCAGTTCTTC.